What follows is one T cell receptor (beta chain) and its context. Its target is not known. This sample stems from a study of CD8+CD57+ T cells in acquired aplastic anemia. Study-level results: Overlapping CD8+ CDR3 repertoires of patients and controls contained roughly 29 shared sequences.

Investigators profiled TCR beta VDJ and CDR3 from genomic DNA template. Each CDR3 protein gets one entry after TCRdb re-called the reads with MiXCR. The data contain just over 450,000 distinct CDR3 sequences, around 33% of them seen just once; the ten biggest clones take up 0.8% to 0.85%. Before being chosen for sequencing, patients had shown CD8+CD57+ cell expansion by flow cytometry. Everyone among the patients had severe acquired aplastic anemia. Sequences were obtained from sorted CD4+, CD8+, or CD8+CD57+ T cells (not recorded which) from PBMCs. This clonotype was sampled from a human donor with aplastic anemia.

The CDR3 DNA reads TGTGCCACCAGCCCTGGACAGGGGATCCAGCCCCAGCATTTT. This codes for CATSPGQGIQPQHF. The rearrangement links TRBV15 to TRBJ1-5, with 9 bases aligning to TRBD1. Germline assignment: CDR1 LNHNV and CDR2 YYDKDF (reference sequence). CDR3 length: 14 amino acids. V shed 5 bases, J shed 7 bases, and the junction held 6 bases outside the gene matches.